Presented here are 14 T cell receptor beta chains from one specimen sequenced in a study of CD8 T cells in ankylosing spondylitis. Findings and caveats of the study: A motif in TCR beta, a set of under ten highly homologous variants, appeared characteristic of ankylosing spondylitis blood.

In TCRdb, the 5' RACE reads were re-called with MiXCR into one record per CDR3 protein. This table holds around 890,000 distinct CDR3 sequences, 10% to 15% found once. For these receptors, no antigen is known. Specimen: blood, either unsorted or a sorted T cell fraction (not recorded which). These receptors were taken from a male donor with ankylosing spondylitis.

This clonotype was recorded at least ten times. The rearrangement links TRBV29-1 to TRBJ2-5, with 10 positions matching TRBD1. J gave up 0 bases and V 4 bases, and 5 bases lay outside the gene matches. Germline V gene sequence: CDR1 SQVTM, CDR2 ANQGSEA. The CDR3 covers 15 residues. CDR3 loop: CSVGGTGDYQETQYF. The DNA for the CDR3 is TGCAGCGTTGGAGGGACAGGGGACTACCAAGAGACCCAGTACTTC.

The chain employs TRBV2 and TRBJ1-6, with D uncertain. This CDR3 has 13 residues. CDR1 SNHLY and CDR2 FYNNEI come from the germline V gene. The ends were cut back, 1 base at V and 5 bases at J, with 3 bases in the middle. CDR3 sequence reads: CASSEVHNSPLHF. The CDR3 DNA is TGTGCCAGCAGTGAAGTCCATAATTCACCCCTCCACTTT.

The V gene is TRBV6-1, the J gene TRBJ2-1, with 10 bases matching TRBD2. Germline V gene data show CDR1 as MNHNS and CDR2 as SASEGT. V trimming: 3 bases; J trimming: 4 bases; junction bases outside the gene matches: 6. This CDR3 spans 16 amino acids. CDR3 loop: CASSDILAGDYNEQFF. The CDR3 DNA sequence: TGTGCCAGCAGTGATATTCTAGCGGGGGATTACAATGAGCAGTTCTTC.

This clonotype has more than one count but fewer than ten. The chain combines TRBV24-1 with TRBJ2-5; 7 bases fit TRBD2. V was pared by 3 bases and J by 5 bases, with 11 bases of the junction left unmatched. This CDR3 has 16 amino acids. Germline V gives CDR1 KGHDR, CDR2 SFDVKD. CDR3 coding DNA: TGTGCCACCAGTGATGCACAGGCGGGGGATGAGGAGACCCAGTACTTC. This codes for CATSDAQAGDEETQYF.

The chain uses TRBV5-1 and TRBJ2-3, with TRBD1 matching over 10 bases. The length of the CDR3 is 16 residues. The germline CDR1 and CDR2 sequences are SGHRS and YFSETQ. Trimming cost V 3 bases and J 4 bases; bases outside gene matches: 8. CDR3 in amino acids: CASSSIIGTGADTQYF. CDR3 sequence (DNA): TGCGCCAGCAGCTCCATTATCGGGACAGGGGCAGATACGCAGTATTTT.

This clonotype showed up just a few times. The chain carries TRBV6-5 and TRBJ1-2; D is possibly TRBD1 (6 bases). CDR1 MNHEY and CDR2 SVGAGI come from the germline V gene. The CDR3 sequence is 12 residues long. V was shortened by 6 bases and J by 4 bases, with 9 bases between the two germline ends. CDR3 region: CASRTGRYGYTF. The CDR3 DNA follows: TGTGCCAGCAGGACAGGTCGCTATGGCTACACCTTC.

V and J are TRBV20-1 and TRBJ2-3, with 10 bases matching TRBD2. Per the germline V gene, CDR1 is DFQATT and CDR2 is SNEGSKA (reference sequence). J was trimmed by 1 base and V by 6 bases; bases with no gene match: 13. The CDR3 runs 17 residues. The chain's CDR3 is CSATSQTSGSGTDTQYF. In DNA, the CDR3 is TGCAGTGCCACCTCCCAGACTAGCGGGTCGGGCACAGATACGCAGTATTTT.

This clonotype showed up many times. CDR3 in amino acids: CASSVGGQVYNEQFF. The CDR3 nucleotides are TGTGCCAGCAGCGTAGGAGGACAGGTATACAATGAGCAGTTCTTC. The J gene is TRBJ2-1, the V gene TRBV9; 7 bases map to TRBD1. Germline values: CDR1 SGDLS, CDR2 YYNGEE. Trimming took 0 bases from V and 4 from J; bases not matched to a gene: 4. The CDR3 covers 15 residues.

CDR3 DNA: TGTGCCACCAGCAGAGATGGGGCCCCAGATACGCAGTATTTT. This translates into CATSRDGAPDTQYF. The chain recombines TRBV15 with TRBJ2-3, with D tentatively TRBD1 (5 bases). The germline V gene has CDR1 LNHNV and CDR2 YYDKDF (reference sequence). The length of the CDR3 is 14 residues. Trimming shortened V by 0 bases and J by 4 bases, and 8 bases separated the two germline ends.

Here the CDR3 reads CASSLTAWDTEAFF. CDR3 nucleotide sequence: TGTGCCAGCAGTTTGACAGCTTGGGACACTGAAGCTTTCTTT. The rearrangement uses TRBV28 and TRBJ1-1, with a tentative D call TRBD1 (5 bases). This CDR3 is 14 amino acids long. Germline assignment: CDR1 MDHEN and CDR2 SYDVKM. V was trimmed by 3 bases and J by 3 bases, leaving 11 bases between them. The full variable domain, with the rest looked up from reference TRBV28 and TRBJ1-1, is DVKVTQSSRYLVKRTGEKVFLECVQDMDHENMFWYRQDPGLGLRLIYFSYDVKMKEKGDIPEGYSVSREKKERFSLILESASTNQTSMYLCASSLTAWDTEAFFGQGTRLTVV.

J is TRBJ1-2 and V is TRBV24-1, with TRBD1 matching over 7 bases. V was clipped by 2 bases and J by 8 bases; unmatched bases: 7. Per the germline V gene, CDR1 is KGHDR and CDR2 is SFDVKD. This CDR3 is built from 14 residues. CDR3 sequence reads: CATSDSRQGGGYTF. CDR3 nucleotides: TGTGCCACCAGTGATTCTCGACAGGGAGGAGGCTACACCTTC.

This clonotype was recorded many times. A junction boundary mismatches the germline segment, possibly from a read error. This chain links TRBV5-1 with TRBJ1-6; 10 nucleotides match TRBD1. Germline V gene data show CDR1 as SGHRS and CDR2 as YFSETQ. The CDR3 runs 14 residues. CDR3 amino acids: CASSRDRGNSPLHF. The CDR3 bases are TGTGCCAGCAGCCGGGACAGGGGTAATTCACCCCTCCACTTT.

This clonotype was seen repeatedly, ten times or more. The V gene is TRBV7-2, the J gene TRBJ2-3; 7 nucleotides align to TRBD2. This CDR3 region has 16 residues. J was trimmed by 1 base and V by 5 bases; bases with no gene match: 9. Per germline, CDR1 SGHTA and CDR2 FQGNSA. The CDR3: CASSPPGGGGTDTQYF. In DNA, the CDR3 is TGTGCCAGCAGCCCGCCGGGGGGAGGGGGCACAGATACGCAGTATTTT.

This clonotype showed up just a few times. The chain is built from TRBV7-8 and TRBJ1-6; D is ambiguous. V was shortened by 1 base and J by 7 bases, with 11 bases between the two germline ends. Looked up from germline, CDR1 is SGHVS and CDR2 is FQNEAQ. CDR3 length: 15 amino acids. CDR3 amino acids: CASSLDVPPNSPLHF. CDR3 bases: TGTGCCAGCAGCTTAGATGTGCCACCGAATTCACCCCTCCACTTT.